This TCR beta chain was recorded in a study of cytomegalovirus exposure and HLA in healthy donors. Whole-study findings and limits: Later analysis identified a missense DCLRE1C variant that was linked to TCR beta V- and J-gene trimming.

The PCR employed 60 Vbeta primers together with 13 Jbeta primers. Clones were read by immunoSEQ multiplex PCR, and TCRdb kept only the in-frame ones, dropping some. The table has some 110,000 clones, 70% seen once. Per the germline V gene, CDR1 is GTSNPN and CDR2 is SVGIG (reference sequence). Trimming removed 3 bases from V and 4 bases from J, with 18 bases in between. The CDR3 runs 15 residues. Points on this clone: Its antigen is still unknown.

At the time of sampling, donors were nominally healthy, though unrecorded immune exposures were likely. The chain has TRBV30 and TRBJ1-1; possibly TRBD1 for D (5 bases). The sequence was collected from a man aged 25 to 40 in good health and CMV-seropositive. The sequencing input was PBMCs. As DNA, the CDR3 is TGTGCCTGGAGCCGACACACGTCGGGGGGCACTGAAGCTTTCTTT. Encoded protein: CAWSRHTSGGTEAFF.